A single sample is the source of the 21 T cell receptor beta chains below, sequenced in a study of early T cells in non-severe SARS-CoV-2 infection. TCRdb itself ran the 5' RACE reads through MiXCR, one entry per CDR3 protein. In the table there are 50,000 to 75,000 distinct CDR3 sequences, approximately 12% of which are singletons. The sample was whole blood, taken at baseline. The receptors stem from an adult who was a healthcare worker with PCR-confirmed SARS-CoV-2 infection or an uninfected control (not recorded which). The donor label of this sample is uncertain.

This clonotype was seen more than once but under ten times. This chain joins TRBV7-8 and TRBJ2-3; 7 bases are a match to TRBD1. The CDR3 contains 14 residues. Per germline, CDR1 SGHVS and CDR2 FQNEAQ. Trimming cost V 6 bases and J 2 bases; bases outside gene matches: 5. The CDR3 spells CASRSQGYTDTQYF. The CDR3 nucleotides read TGTGCCAGCAGATCACAGGGGTACACAGATACGCAGTATTTT. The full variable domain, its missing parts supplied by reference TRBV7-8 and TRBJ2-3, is GAGVSQSPRYKVAKRGQDVALRCDPISGHVSLFWYQQALGQGPEFLTYFQNEAQLDKSGLPSDRFFAERPEGSVSTLKIQRTQQEDSAVYLCASRSQGYTDTQYFGPGTRLTVL.

CDR3 loop: CASSSNPGRQFF. CDR3 nucleotide sequence: TGTGCCAGCAGTTCGAATCCCGGGAGACAGTTCTTC. The V gene is TRBV12-3 or TRBV12-4, the J gene TRBJ2-1; a possible D gene is TRBD2 (6 bases). Trimming removed 4 bases from V and 13 bases from J, with 14 bases in between. This CDR3 has 12 residues.

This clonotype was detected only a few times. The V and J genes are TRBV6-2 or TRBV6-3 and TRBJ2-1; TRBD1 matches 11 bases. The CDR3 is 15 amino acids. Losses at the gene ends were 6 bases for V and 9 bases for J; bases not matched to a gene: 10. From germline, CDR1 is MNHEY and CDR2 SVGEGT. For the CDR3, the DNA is TGTGCCAGCAGCCCCGGGACAGGGGGTCGTGGTGAGCAGTTCTTC. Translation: CASSPGTGGRGEQFF.

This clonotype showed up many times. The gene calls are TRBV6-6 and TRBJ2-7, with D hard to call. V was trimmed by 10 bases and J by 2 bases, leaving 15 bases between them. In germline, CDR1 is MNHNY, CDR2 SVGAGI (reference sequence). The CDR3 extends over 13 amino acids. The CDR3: CATRVHATYEQYV. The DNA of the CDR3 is TGTGCCACCCGGGTCCACGCAACCTACGAGCAGTACGTC.

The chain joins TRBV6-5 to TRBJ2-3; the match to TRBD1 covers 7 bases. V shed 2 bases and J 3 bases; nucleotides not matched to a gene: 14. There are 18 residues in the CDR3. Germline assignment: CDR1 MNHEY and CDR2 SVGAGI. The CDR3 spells CASSYDRPNRGLTDTQYF. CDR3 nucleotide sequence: TGTGCCAGCAGTTACGATCGCCCCAACAGGGGATTAACAGATACGCAGTATTTT.

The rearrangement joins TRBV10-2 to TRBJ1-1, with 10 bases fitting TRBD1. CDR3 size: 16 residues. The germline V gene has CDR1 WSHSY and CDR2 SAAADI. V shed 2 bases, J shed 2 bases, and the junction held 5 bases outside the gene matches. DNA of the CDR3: TGCGCCAGCAGTGAGCGGGACAGGGGCCAAAACACTGAAGCTTTCTTT. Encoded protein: CASSERDRGQNTEAFF.

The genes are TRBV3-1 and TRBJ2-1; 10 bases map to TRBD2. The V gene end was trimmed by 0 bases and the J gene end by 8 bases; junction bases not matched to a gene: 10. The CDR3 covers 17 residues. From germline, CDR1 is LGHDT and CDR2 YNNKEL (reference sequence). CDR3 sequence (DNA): TGTGCCAGCAGCCAAGATCGGCTAGCGGGGGCCCACCATGAGCAGTTCTTC. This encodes CASSQDRLAGAHHEQFF.

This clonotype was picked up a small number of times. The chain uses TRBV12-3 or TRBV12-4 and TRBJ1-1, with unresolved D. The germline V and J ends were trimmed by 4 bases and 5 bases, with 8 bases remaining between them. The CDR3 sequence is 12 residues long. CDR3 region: CASSSVGTEAFF. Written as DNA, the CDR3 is TGTGCCAGCAGTTCGGTCGGGACTGAAGCTTTCTTT.

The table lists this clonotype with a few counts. This chain's CDR3 is CASSQYVVDTQYF. For the CDR3, the DNA is TGCGCCAGCAGCCAATACGTTGTGGATACGCAGTATTTT. J is TRBJ2-3 and V is TRBV4-1; D gene ambiguous. Germline CDR1 reads MGHRA; CDR2 reads YSYEKL. The CDR3 length is 13 residues. Between the trimmed V and J ends, which lost 2 bases and 6 bases, there was a span of 9 bases.

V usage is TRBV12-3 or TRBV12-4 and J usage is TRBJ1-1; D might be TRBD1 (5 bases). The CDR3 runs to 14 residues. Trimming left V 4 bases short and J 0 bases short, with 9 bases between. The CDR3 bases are TGTGCCAGCAGTTCACGGGGGATGAACACTGAAGCTTTCTTT. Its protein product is CASSSRGMNTEAFF.

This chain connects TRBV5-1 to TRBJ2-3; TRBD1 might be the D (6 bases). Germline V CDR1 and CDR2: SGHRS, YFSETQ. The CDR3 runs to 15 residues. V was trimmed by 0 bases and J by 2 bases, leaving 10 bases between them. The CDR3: CASSLDRANTDTQYF. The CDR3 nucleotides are TGCGCCAGCAGCTTGGACAGGGCGAACACAGATACGCAGTATTTT.

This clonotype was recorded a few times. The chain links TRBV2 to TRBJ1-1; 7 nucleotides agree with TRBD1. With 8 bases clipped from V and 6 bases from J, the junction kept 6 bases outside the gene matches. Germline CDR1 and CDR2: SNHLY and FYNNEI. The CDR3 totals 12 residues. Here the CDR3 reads CASLRQGAEAFF. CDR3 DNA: TGTGCCAGCCTAAGACAGGGCGCTGAAGCTTTCTTT.

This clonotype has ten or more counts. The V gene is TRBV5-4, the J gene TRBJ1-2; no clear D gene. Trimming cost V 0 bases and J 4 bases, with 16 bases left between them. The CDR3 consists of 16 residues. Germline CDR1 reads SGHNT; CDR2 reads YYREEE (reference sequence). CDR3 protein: CASSLAQGGHGYGYTF. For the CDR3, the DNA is TGTGCCAGCAGCTTGGCCCAAGGAGGGCACGGCTATGGCTACACCTTC.

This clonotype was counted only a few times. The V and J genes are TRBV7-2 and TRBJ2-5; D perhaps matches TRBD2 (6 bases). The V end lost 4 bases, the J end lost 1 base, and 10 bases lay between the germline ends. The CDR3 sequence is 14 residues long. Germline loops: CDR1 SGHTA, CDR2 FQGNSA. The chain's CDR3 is CASSSAGGQETQYF. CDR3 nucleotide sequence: TGTGCCAGCAGCTCCGCCGGGGGCCAAGAGACCCAGTACTTC. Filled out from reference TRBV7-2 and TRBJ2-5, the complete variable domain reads GAGVSQSPSNKVTEKGKDVELRCDPISGHTALYWYRQSLGQGLEFLIYFQGNSAPDKSGLPSDRFSAERTGGSVSTLTIQRTQQEDSAVYLCASSSAGGQETQYFGPGTRLLVL.

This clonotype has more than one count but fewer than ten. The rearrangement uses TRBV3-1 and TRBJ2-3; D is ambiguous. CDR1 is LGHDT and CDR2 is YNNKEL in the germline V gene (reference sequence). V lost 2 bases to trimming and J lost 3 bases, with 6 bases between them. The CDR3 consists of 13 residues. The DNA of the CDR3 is TGTGCCAGCAGCCAAATAGTAACAGATACGCAGTATTTT. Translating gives CASSQIVTDTQYF.

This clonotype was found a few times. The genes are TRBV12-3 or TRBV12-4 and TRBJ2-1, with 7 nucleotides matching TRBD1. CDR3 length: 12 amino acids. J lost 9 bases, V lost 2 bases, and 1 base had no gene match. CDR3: CASSLRGPEQFF. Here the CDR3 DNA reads TGTGCCAGCAGTTTAAGGGGGCCTGAGCAGTTCTTC.

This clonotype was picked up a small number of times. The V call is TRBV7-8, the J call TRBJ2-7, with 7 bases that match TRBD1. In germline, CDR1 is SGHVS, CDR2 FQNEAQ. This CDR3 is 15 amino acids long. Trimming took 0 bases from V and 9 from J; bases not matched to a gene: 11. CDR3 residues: CASSLALRTGLLQYV. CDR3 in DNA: TGTGCCAGCAGCTTAGCTCTTAGGACAGGTCTTTTGCAGTACGTC.

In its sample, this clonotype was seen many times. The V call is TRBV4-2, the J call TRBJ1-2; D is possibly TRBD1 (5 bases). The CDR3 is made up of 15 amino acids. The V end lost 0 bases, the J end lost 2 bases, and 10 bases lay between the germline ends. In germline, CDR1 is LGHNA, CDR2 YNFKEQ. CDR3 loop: CASSQDGGSNYGYTF. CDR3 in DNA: TGTGCCAGCAGCCAAGACGGGGGATCCAACTATGGCTACACCTTC.

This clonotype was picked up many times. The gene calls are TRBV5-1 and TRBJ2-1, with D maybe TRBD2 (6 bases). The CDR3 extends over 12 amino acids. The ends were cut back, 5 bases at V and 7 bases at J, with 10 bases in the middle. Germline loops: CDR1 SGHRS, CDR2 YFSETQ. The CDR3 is CASRQGLNEQFF. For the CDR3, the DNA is TGCGCCAGCAGACAAGGACTAAATGAGCAGTTCTTC.

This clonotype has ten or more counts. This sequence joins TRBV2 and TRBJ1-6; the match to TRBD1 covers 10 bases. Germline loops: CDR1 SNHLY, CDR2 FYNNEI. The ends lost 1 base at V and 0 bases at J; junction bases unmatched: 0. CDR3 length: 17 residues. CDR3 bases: TGTGCCAGCAGTGAAGGACAGGGGGCCTCCTATAATTCACCCCTCCACTTT. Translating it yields CASSEGQGASYNSPLHF.

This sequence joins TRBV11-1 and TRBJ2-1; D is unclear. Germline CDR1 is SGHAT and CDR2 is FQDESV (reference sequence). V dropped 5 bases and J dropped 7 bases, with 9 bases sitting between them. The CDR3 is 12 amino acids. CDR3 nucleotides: TGTGCCAGCAGCCAGAACTATAATGAGCAGTTCTTC. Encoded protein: CASSQNYNEQFF.